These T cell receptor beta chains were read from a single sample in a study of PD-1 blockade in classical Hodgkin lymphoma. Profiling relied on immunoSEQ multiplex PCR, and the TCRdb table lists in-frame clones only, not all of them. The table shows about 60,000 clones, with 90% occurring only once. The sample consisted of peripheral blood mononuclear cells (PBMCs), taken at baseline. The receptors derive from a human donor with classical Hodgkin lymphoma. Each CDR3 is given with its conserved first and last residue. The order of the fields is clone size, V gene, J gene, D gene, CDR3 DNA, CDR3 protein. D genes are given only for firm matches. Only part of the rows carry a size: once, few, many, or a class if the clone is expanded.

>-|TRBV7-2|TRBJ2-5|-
TGTGCCAGCAGCCCCTACCAAGAGACCCAGTACTTC
CASSPYQETQYF
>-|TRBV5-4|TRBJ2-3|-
TGTGCCAGCAGCTTGGTTGCACGGGAAGATACGCAGTATTTT
CASSLVAREDTQYF
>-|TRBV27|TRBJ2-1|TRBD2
TGTGCCAGCAGCCCCTACGACAGGGTAGCGGGAGTGGGGAGATACAATGAGCAGTTCTTC
CASSPYDRVAGVGRYNEQFF
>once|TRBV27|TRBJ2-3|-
TGTGCCAGCAGTTTGTCCGGTCGCACAGATACGCAGTATTTT
CASSLSGRTDTQYF
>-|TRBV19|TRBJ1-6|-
TGTGCCAGTAGTATCCGGGCAGGGGAGGACTCACCCCTCCACTTT
CASSIRAGEDSPLHF
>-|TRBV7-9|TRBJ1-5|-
TGTGCCAGCAGCTTAGATTGGCAGCCCCAGCATTTT
CASSLDWQPQHF
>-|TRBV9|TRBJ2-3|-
TGTGCCAGCAGCGTAGGTAACGGGGGGCCCCCTAGCACAGATACGCAGTATTTT
CASSVGNGGPPSTDTQYF
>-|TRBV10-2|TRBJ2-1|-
TGCGCCAGCAGTGCGGGCAATGAGCAGTTCTTC
CASSAGNEQFF
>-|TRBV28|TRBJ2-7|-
TGTGCCAGCAGGGCCCCGAAGTACAGGCAGTACTTC
CASRAPKYRQYF
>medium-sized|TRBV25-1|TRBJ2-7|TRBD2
TGTGCCAGCAGTAGAACTGGACTAGCGGGAGGGAGCTCCTACGAGCAGTACTTC
CASSRTGLAGGSSYEQYF
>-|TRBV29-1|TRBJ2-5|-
TGCAGCGTTGACTCTCATCTCCGGCCCGGAGAGACCCAGTACTTC
CSVDSHLRPGETQYF
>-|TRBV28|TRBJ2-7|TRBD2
TGTGCCACCGACCGGGACTATCCCTACGAGCAGTACTTC
CATDRDYPYEQYF
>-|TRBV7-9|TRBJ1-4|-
TGTGCCAGCAGCCCAGTCGTTTCAGGGATCACTAATGAAAAACTGTTTTTT
CASSPVVSGITNEKLFF
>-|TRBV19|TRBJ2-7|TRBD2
TGTGCCACCGGGACTAGCGGTTTAATGAACCACTACGAGCAATACTTC
CATGTSGLMNHYEQYF
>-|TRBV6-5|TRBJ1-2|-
TGTGCCAGCAGTCCCGGGCGCCAAACTAACTATGGCTACACCTTC
CASSPGRQTNYGYTF
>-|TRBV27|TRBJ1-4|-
TGTGCCAGCAGTCGCCCCGGACCGTTCGAAAAACTGTTTTTT
CASSRPGPFEKLFF
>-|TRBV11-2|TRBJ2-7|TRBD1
TGTGCCAGCAGCGTAAGGACAGGGCCTAGTACCTACGAGCAGTACTTC
CASSVRTGPSTYEQYF
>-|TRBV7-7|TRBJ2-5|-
TGTGCCAGCAGCCTAGCTTCAAGGGAGACCCAGTACTTC
CASSLASRETQYF
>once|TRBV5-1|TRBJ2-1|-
TGCGCCAGCAGCTTGGCAGCGGCTAACAATGAGCAGTTCTTC
CASSLAAANNEQFF
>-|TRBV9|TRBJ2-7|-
TGTGCCAGCAGCGTAGAACCCATGACCTACGAGCAGTACTTC
CASSVEPMTYEQYF
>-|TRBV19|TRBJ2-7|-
TGTGCCAGTAGTATAATCGATCAGGGTAGCGTCTACGAGCAGTACTTC
CASSIIDQGSVYEQYF
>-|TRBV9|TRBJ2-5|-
TGTGCCAGCAGCGTAGGGGTTGGGGCCGCGGGGACCCAGTACTTC
CASSVGVGAAGTQYF
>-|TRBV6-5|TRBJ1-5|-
TGTGCCAGCAGTTATCTCAGGGACTCACCCCAGCATTTT
CASSYLRDSPQHF
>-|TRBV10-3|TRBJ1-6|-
TGTGCCATCAGTGAGAGGGGCGCAGACTCCTATAATTCACCCCTCCACTTT
CAISERGADSYNSPLHF
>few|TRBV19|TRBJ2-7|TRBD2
TGTGCCAGTAGTGAAATGGCTGGACTAGTAACTGCCGAGCAGTACTTC
CASSEMAGLVTAEQYF
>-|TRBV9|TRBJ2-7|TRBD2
TGTGCCAGCAGCGACCACCCCGGACTAGACGACGAGCAGTACTTC
CASSDHPGLDDEQYF
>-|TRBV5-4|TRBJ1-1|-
TGTGCCAGCAGGAATCAGGGGATAAAACTCGCTGAAGCTTTCTTT
CASRNQGIKLAEAFF
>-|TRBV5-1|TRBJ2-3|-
TGCGCCAGCAGGGCGGATCCCACAGATACGCAGTATTTT
CASRADPTDTQYF
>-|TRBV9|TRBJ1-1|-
TGTGCCAGCAGCGTAGCTGGGGGGGACACTGAAGCTTTCTTT
CASSVAGGDTEAFF
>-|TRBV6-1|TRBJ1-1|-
TGTGCCAGCAGTGAAGCGGGGAGGAGGGGTCTCTGGTACACTGAAGCTTTCTTT
CASSEAGRRGLWYTEAFF
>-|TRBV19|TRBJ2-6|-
TGTGCCAGTAGTATAGTTCGGCCTGCCGCTGGGGCCAACGTCCTGACTTTC
CASSIVRPAAGANVLTF
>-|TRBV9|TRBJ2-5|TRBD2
TGTGCCAGCAGCCCCGGCCTAGCGGGAAGTGAGACCCAGTACTTC
CASSPGLAGSETQYF
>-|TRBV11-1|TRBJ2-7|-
TGTGCCAGCAGCCCAGGGGTGATCCGGGACGAGCAGTACTTC
CASSPGVIRDEQYF
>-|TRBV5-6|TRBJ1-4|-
TGTGCCAGCAGCTTGTCAGGGAATGAAAAACTGTTTTTT
CASSLSGNEKLFF
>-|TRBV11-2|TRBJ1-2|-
TGTGCCAGCAGCGAAGAGGGGGGCCTTTATGGCTACACCTTC
CASSEEGGLYGYTF
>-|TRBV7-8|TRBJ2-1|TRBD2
TGTGCCAGCAGGGGGGGGATCTACAATGAGCAGTTCTTC
CASRGGIYNEQFF